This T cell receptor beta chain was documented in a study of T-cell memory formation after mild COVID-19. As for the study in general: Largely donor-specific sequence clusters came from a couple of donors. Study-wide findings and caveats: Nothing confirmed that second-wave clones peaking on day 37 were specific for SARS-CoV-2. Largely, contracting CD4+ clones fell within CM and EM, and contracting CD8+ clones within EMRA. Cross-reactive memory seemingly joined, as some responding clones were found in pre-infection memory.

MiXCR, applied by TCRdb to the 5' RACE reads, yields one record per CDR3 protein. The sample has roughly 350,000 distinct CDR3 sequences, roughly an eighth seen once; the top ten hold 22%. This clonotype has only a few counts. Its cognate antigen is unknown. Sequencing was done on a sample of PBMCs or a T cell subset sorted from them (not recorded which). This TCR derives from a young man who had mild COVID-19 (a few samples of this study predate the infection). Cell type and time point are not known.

The CDR3 DNA follows: TGTGCCAGCAGTACTCGCCCGACAGGGGCAGAGACCCAGTACTTC. As protein: CASSTRPTGAETQYF. The V gene is TRBV12-3 or TRBV12-4, the J gene TRBJ2-5; 8 bases align to TRBD1. After removal of 5 bases from V and 4 bases from J, the junction contained 9 bases not matched to a gene. The CDR3 length is 15 residues.